A selection of T cell receptor beta chains follows, all from one sample in a study of blood T cell repertoires in COVID-19. Measured with immunoSEQ multiplex PCR; TCRdb has only the in-frame clones, and not every one. The sample carries some 380,000 clones, approximately 89% recorded once. What was sequenced was PBMCs or T cells enriched from blood (not recorded which). The source is a man under 40 who had recovered from COVID-19. Each CDR3 is given with its conserved first and last residue. The D gene is left open where the match is weak. Clone size is not always given. Where it is, it says once, few, many or a class for expanded clones.

V gene,J gene,clone size,D gene,CDR3 DNA,CDR3 protein
TRBV5-1,TRBJ2-2,.,.,TGCGCCAGCAGCTCAGACAGAGGGGAGCTGTTTTTT,CASSSDRGELFF
TRBV5-1,TRBJ1-2,.,.,TGCGCCAGCATGGAAGACGTGACTGCAGCTAACTATGGCTACACCTTC,CASMEDVTAANYGYTF
TRBV27,TRBJ2-3,.,.,TGTGCCAGCAGTCCCGGCCTCTTGGGAGGCACAGATACGCAGTATTTT,CASSPGLLGGTDTQYF
TRBV4-1,TRBJ2-2,once,TRBD1,TGCGCCAGCAGCTCACGACAGGGCGGCACCGGGGAGCTGTTTTTT,CASSSRQGGTGELFF
TRBV2,TRBJ1-2,.,.,TGTGCCAGCAGTGTAACTCCTTATGGCTACACCTTC,CASSVTPYGYTF
TRBV27,TRBJ1-2,few,.,TGTGCCAGCAGTGGAGACGCGTTTCGGCGAGGCTACACCTTC,CASSGDAFRRGYTF
TRBV19,TRBJ1-6,.,TRBD1,TGTGCCAGTAGTCCCCGGGACAGGTCCTATAATTCACCCCTCCACTTT,CASSPRDRSYNSPLHF
TRBV5-1,TRBJ2-1,.,.,TGCGCCAGCACCCTTAGCATTGGGAGCTCCTACAATGAGCAGTTCTTC,CASTLSIGSSYNEQFF
TRBV20-1,TRBJ2-1,.,.,TGCAGTGCTGTAGCGTCAAAGGAGCAGTTCTTC,CSAVASKEQFF
TRBV5-5,TRBJ2-7,.,.,TGTGCCAGCAGCTCCCACCGGGGGGCAGGCGAGCAGTACTTC,CASSSHRGAGEQYF
TRBV28,TRBJ1-2,.,.,TGTGCCAGCAGGGCCGTTGGTGATGGCTACACCTTC,CASRAVGDGYTF
TRBV11-2,TRBJ1-6,once,TRBD1,TGTGCCAGCAGGACAGGGTTCTCCTATAATTCACCCCTCCACTTT,CASRTGFSYNSPLHF
TRBV7-6,TRBJ2-3,.,.,TGTGCCAGCAGCTTAGTTTCCAGGGCGGATACGCAGTATTTT,CASSLVSRADTQYF
TRBV12-5,TRBJ1-2,.,.,TGTGCTAGTGGCCGTATTGAAATTCAGTATGGCTACACCTTC,CASGRIEIQYGYTF
TRBV30,TRBJ1-1,.,TRBD1,TGTGCCTGGAGTGCACAGGGGGCGACTGAAGCTTTCTTT,CAWSAQGATEAFF
TRBV19,TRBJ1-2,.,.,TGTGCCAGTAGTATATGGGCCCCGAGAGCTAACTATGGCTACACCTTC,CASSIWAPRANYGYTF
TRBV19,TRBJ2-3,many,.,TGTGCCAGTAGTAATGGGGCAGGGGGCACAGATACGCAGTATTTT,CASSNGAGGTDTQYF
TRBV10-3,TRBJ1-5,.,.,TGTGCCATCAGTGAGTCGGGCAGCTATCAGCCCCAGCATTTT,CAISESGSYQPQHF
TRBV10-1,TRBJ2-2,.,TRBD2,TGCGCCAGCAGTACGGGGGGACCGGGCACCGGGGAGCTGTTTTTT,CASSTGGPGTGELFF
TRBV9,TRBJ1-2,.,.,TGTGCCAGCAGCGCCGGAGGGAACTATGGCTACACCTTC,CASSAGGNYGYTF
TRBV25-1,TRBJ1-2,.,TRBD1,TGTGCCAGCATTAGACCGGGACAGGGGAACTATGGCTACACCTTC,CASIRPGQGNYGYTF
TRBV5-8,TRBJ2-7,once,TRBD1,TGTGCCAGCAGCTTTTCCGGGACAGGGGGACACGAGCAGTACTTC,CASSFSGTGGHEQYF
TRBV5-1,TRBJ1-1,.,.,TGCGCCAGCAGCTCGGGGGGTGTAGTTGAGACTGAAGCTTTCTTT,CASSSGGVVETEAFF
TRBV14,TRBJ2-1,.,TRBD2,TGTGCCAGCACCCCCTATGTGGGACTAGCGTCCGCTGACAATGAGCAGTTCTTC,CASTPYVGLASADNEQFF
TRBV7-9,TRBJ1-1,.,TRBD1,TGTGCCAGCAGCTTACTACAGGGGACCGCTTTCTTT,CASSLLQGTAFF
TRBV30,TRBJ1-1,.,.,TGTGCCTGGAGTCGTCTGGACAGCATGAACACTGAAGCTTTCTTT,CAWSRLDSMNTEAFF
TRBV27,TRBJ2-7,.,.,TGTGCCAGCAGTTCCTACAGGGTGAACGAGCAGTACTTC,CASSSYRVNEQYF
TRBV13,TRBJ1-3,.,TRBD1,TGTGCCAGCAGCCCCAACAGGGGGCCCGGAAACACCATATATTTT,CASSPNRGPGNTIYF
TRBV19,TRBJ1-6,few,.,TGTGCCAGTAGTATCCAGGACTCCTATAATTCACCCCTCCACTTT,CASSIQDSYNSPLHF
TRBV3-1/TRBV3-2,TRBJ2-5,many,.,TGTGCCAGCAGCCTCAATAGGGGAGAGACCCAGTACTTC,CASSLNRGETQYF
TRBV9,TRBJ1-4,few,TRBD1,TGTGCCAGCAGCGAAACAGGGGTGAGGGAAAAACTGTTTTTT,CASSETGVREKLFF
TRBV6-5,TRBJ1-5,.,.,TGTGCCAGCATTCAGGTCTTCGGTCAGCCCCAGCATTTT,CASIQVFGQPQHF
TRBV7-2,TRBJ1-6,.,.,TGTGCCAGCAGCTTAGGTGTGTTATCGGGGGACAATTCACCCCTCCACTTT,CASSLGVLSGDNSPLHF
TRBV6-1,TRBJ2-7,.,.,TGTGCCAGCAGTGAAGTCCGAACAGGGACCTACGAGCAGTACTTC,CASSEVRTGTYEQYF
TRBV6-5,TRBJ1-5,.,.,TGTGCCAGCAGTTTAATCCCCAATCAGCCCCAGCATTTT,CASSLIPNQPQHF
TRBV27,TRBJ1-6,.,.,TGTGCCAGCAGGGAACAGGGAGTTGGTTCACCCCTCCACTTT,CASREQGVGSPLHF
TRBV12-3/TRBV12-4,TRBJ1-5,.,.,TGTGCCAGCAGTCTACAGGAGAATCAGCCCCAGCATTTT,CASSLQENQPQHF
TRBV10-3,TRBJ1-2,.,.,TGTGCCATCAGTGACTCGAACGGGGGAGTGGTTGGCTACACCTTC,CAISDSNGGVVGYTF
TRBV11-2,TRBJ1-5,.,.,TGTGCCAGCAGCTACGGACGGCGGGAGCCCCAGCATTTT,CASSYGRREPQHF
TRBV19,TRBJ2-7,.,TRBD1,TGTGCCAGTAGAGGACAGGGGGCAGGAGAGCAGTACTTC,CASRGQGAGEQYF
TRBV27,TRBJ1-6,.,.,TGTGCCAGCAGTTCGTGGCGGGGGCTTTCGAATTCACCCCTCCACTTT,CASSSWRGLSNSPLHF
TRBV7-8,TRBJ1-1,once,TRBD1,TGTGCCAGCAGCTTACTGACAGGGTCCACTGAAGCTTTCTTT,CASSLLTGSTEAFF
TRBV9,TRBJ2-7,.,TRBD2,TGTGCCAGCAGCACCCCCGGGACCGCGGGAGCCGAGCAGTACTTC,CASSTPGTAGAEQYF
TRBV10-3,TRBJ1-4,.,.,TGTGCCATCAGTGAGGGACAGAGTAATGAAAAACTGTTTTTT,CAISEGQSNEKLFF
TRBV6-5,TRBJ2-7,.,TRBD1,TGTGCCAGCAGAGATGGACAGGGAAGGAACGAGCAGTACTTC,CASRDGQGRNEQYF
TRBV30,TRBJ1-4,.,.,TGTGCCTGGAGTAACCTACAGGGATTCTATCTTGAGGCTAATGAAAAACTGTTTTTT,CAWSNLQGFYLEANEKLFF
TRBV5-4,TRBJ1-2,.,TRBD1,TGTGCCAGCAGCTTACTATCAGGGGACAGCTCTTTGAATGCCTTC,CASSLLSGDSSLNAF
TRBV6-5,TRBJ2-2,.,.,TGTGCCAGCAGTCTCAACGTGGGCCTCACCGGGGAGCTGTTTTTT,CASSLNVGLTGELFF
TRBV6-5,TRBJ2-6,.,.,TGTGCCAGCGGAGAATTTTCTGGGGCCAACGTCCTGACTTTC,CASGEFSGANVLTF
TRBV7-2,TRBJ2-3,few,.,TGTGCCAGCAGCTGGACACAGGGCCGAGATACGCAGTATTTT,CASSWTQGRDTQYF
TRBV12-3/TRBV12-4,TRBJ2-7,.,.,TGTGCCAGCAGTCCCATAGGAGGCGAGCAGTACTTC,CASSPIGGEQYF
TRBV5-6,TRBJ2-3,.,TRBD1,TGTGCCAGCAGCAAGGACAGGCGCAGCACAGATACGCAGTATTTT,CASSKDRRSTDTQYF
TRBV3-1/TRBV3-2,TRBJ1-6,.,TRBD1,TGTGCCAGCAGCCAGGGGACAGGGGACATTAATTCACCCCTCCACTTT,CASSQGTGDINSPLHF
TRBV2,TRBJ1-5,.,TRBD1,TGTGCCAGCAGTGAGGGGAACAGGGGGCTTCAGCCCCAGCATTTT,CASSEGNRGLQPQHF
TRBV30,TRBJ1-4,.,.,TGTGCCTGGTCCAGACAGACAACTAATGAAAAACTGTTTTTT,CAWSRQTTNEKLFF
TRBV13,TRBJ2-1,.,.,TGTGCCAGCAGCTTAGCTACCGCCTACAATGAGCAGTTCTTC,CASSLATAYNEQFF
TRBV6-6,TRBJ2-1,.,TRBD2,TGTGCCAGCGTTACTAGCGGGATCTACAATGAGCAGTTCTTC,CASVTSGIYNEQFF